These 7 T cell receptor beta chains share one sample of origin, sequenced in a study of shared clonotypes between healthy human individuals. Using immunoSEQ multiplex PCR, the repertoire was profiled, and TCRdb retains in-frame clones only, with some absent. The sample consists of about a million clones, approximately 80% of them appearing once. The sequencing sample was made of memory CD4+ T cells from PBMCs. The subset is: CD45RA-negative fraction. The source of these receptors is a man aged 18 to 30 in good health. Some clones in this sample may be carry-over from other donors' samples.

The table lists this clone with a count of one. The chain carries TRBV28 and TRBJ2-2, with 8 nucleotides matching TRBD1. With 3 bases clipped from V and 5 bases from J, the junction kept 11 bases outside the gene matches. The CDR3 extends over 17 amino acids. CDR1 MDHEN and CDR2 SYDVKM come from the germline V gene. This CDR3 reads CASSLDRVGTSTGELFF. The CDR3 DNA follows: TGTGCCAGCAGTTTGGACAGGGTAGGGACGTCGACCGGGGAGCTGTTTTTT.

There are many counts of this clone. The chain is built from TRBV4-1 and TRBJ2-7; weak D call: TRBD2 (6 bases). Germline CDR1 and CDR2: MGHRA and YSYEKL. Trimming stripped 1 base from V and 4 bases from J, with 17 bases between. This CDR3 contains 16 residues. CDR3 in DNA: TGCGCCAGCAGCCAAGGGTTGGGACGAGGACTATACGAGCAGTACTTC. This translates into CASSQGLGRGLYEQYF.

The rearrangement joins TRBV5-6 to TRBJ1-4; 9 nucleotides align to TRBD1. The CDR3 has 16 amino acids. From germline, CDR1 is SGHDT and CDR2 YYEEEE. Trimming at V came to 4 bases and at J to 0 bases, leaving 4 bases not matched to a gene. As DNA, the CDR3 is TGTGCCAGCAGCCCGGGGGACAGGGCAACTAATGAAAAACTGTTTTTT. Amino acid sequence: CASSPGDRATNEKLFF.

The CDR3 DNA is TGCGCCAGCAGCCCCGCGGCCGCTAACTATGGCTACACCTTC. It codes for CASSPAAANYGYTF. The rearrangement uses TRBV5-1 and TRBJ1-2; D is ambiguous. The germline CDR1 and CDR2 sequences are SGHRS and YFSETQ. The CDR3 loop spans 14 amino acids. The V and J ends lost 4 bases and 0 bases respectively, with 10 bases between them.

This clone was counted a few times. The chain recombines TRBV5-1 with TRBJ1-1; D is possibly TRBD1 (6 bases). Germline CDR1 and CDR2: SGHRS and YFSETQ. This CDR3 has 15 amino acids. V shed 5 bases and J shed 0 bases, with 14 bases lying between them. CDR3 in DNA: TGCGCCAGCAGGAAAGCAGGGGATTTGAACACTGAAGCTTTCTTT. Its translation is CASRKAGDLNTEAFF.

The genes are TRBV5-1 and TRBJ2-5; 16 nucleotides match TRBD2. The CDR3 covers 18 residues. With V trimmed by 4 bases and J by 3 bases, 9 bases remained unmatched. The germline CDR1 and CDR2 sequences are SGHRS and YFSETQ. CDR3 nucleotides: TGCGCCAGCAGCCCTGGGACTAGCGGGAGGGGTGCGAAAGAGACCCAGTACTTC. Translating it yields CASSPGTSGRGAKETQYF.

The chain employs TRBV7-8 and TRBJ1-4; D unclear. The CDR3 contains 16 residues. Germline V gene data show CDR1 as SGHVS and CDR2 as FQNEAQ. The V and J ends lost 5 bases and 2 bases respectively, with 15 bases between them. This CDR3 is CASSPHRSMTNEKLFF. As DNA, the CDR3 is TGTGCCAGCAGCCCTCATAGATCGATGACTAATGAAAAACTGTTTTTT.